This record looks at one T cell receptor beta chain sequence and its context. Its antigen is undetermined. These data are taken from a study of early T cells in non-severe SARS-CoV-2 infection. TCRdb re-called the 5' RACE reads with MiXCR, one entry per CDR3 protein. Of approximately 88,000 distinct CDR3 sequences listed, roughly 13% are singletons. The CDR3 consists of 13 residues. From germline, CDR1 is LGHDT and CDR2 YNNKEL (reference sequence). The V and J ends lost 2 bases and 0 bases respectively, with 4 bases between them. Whole-study findings and limits: Matches to VDJdb favored anti-spike CD8 responses and missed private and CD4 specificities.

V is TRBV3-1 and J is TRBJ1-1; D gene ambiguous. The specimen sequenced was whole blood. This sequence was found in an adult who was a healthcare worker with PCR-confirmed SARS-CoV-2 infection or an uninfected control (not recorded which). The CDR3 region is CASSQRMNTEAFF. Written as DNA, the CDR3 is TGTGCCAGCAGCCAAAGGATGAACACTGAAGCTTTCTTT.